This T cell receptor (beta chain) was identified during a study of blood T cell repertoires in COVID-19. Clones were read by immunoSEQ multiplex PCR, and TCRdb kept only the in-frame ones, dropping some. The table shows over 250,000 clones, with about 90% occurring only once. Clinical history reported by participants formed the basis on which cohorts were assigned. Germline V gene sequence: CDR1 MNHEY, CDR2 SVGAGI. CDR3 length: 13 residues. Losses at the gene ends were 5 bases for V and 6 bases for J; bases not matched to a gene: 3. This TCR derives from a woman younger than 45 who had recovered from COVID-19. The sample was PBMCs or T cells enriched from blood (not recorded which). This chain connects TRBV6-5 to TRBJ1-3; 8 nucleotides line up with TRBD1. This CDR3 is CASSQGAVNTIYF. DNA for the CDR3: TGTGCCAGCAGTCAGGGGGCGGTAAACACCATATATTTT.